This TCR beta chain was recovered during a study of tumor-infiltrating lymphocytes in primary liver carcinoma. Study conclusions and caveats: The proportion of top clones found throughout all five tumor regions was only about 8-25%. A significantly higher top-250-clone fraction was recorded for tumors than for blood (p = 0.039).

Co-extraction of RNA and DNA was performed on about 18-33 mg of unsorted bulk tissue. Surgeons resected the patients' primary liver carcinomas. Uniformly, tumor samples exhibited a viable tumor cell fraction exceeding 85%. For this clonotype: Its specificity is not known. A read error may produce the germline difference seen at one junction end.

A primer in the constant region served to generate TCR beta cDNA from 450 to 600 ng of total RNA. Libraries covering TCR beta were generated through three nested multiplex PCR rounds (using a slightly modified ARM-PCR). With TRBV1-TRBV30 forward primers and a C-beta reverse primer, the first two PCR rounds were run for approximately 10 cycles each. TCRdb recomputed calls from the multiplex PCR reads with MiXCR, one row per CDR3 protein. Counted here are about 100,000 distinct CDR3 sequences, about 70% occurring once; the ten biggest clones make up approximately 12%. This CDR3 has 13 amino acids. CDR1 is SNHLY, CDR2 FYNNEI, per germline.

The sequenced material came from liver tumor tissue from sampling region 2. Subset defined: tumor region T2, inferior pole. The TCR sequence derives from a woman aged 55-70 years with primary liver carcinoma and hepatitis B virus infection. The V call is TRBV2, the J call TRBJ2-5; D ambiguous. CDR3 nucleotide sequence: TGTGACAGCAACTCCCAAACAAAAGAGACCCAGTACTTC. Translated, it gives CDSNSQTKETQYF.